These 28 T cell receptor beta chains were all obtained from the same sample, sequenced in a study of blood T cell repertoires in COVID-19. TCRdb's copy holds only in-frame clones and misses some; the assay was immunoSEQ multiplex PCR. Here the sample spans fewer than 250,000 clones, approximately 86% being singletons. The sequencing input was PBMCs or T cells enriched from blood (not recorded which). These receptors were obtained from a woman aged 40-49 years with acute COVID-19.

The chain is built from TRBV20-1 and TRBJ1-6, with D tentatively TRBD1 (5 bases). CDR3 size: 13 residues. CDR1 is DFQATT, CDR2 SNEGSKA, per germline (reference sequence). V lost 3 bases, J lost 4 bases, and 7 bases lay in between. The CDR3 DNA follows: TGCAGTGCTAGTACAGGTTATAATTCACCCCTCCACTTT. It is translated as CSASTGYNSPLHF.

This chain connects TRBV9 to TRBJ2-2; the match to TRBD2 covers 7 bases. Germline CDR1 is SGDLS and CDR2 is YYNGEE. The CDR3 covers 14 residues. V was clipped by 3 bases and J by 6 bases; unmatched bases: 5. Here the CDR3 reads CASSEGGPSGELFF. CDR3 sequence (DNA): TGTGCCAGCAGCGAGGGAGGGCCTTCCGGGGAGCTGTTTTTT.

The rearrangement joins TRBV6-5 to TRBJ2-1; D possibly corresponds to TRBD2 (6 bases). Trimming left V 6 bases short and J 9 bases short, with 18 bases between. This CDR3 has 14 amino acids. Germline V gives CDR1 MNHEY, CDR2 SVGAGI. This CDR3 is CASRGTPAAGEQFF. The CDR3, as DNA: TGTGCCAGCAGAGGGACTCCAGCGGCGGGTGAGCAGTTCTTC.

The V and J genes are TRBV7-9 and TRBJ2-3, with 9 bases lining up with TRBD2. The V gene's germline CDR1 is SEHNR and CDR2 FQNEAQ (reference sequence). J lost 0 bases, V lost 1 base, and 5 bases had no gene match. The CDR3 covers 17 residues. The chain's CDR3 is CASSLVLAGMSTDTQYF. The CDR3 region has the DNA TGTGCCAGCAGCTTAGTGCTAGCGGGAATGAGCACAGATACGCAGTATTTT.

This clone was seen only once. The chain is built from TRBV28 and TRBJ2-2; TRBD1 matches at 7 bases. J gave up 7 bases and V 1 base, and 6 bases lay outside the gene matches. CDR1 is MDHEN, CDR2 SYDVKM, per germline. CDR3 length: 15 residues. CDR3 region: CASSLYRQGVGELFF. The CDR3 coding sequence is TGTGCCAGCAGTTTATATAGACAGGGCGTCGGGGAGCTGTTTTTT.

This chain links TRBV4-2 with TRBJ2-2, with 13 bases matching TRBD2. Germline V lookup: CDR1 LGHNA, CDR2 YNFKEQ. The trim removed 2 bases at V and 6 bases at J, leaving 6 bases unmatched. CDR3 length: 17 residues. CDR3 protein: CASSQSGLAGEAGELFF. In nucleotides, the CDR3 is TGTGCCAGCAGCCAATCAGGACTAGCGGGAGAGGCCGGGGAGCTGTTTTTT.

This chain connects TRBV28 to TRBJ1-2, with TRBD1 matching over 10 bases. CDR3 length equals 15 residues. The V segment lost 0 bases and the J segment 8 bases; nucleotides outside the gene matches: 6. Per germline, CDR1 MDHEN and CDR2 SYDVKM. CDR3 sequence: CASSLWGGQGKGYTF. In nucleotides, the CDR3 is TGTGCCAGCAGTTTATGGGGGGGACAGGGGAAAGGCTACACCTTC.

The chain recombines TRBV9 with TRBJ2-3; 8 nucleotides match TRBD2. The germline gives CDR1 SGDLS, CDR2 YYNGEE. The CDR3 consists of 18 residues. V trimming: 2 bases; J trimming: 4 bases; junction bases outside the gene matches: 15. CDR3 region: CASSVTGTRGLRADTQYF. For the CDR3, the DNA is TGTGCCAGCAGCGTGACCGGGACTAGAGGTTTGCGCGCAGATACGCAGTATTTT.

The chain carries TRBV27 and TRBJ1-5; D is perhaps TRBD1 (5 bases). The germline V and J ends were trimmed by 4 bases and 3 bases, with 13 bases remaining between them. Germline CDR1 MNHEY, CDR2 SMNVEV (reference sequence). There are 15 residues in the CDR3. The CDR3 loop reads CASSYGAGFNQPQHF. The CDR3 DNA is TGTGCCAGCAGTTATGGGGCAGGGTTCAATCAGCCCCAGCATTTT.

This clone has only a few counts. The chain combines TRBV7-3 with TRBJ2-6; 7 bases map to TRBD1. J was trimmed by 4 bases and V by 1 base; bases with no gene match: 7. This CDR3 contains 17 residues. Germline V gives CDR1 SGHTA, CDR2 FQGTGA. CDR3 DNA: TGTGCCAGCAGCTTAAAATTCGACAGGGTAGGGGCCAACGTCCTGACTTTC. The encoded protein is CASSLKFDRVGANVLTF.

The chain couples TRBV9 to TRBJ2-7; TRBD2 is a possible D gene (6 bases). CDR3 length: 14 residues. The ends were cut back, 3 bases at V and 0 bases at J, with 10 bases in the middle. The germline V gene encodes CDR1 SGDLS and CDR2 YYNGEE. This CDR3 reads CASSDPSDSYEQYF. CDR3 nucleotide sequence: TGTGCCAGCAGCGATCCTAGCGACTCCTACGAGCAGTACTTC.

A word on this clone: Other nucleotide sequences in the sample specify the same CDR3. Written as DNA, the CDR3 is TGTGCCAGTAGTATCCTCCCGGGAGGCTCCTACAATGAGCAGTTCTTC. Its protein is CASSILPGGSYNEQFF. The rearrangement joins TRBV19 to TRBJ2-1; 7 positions match TRBD2. Germline V gene lookup returns CDR1 LNHDA and CDR2 SQIVND (reference sequence). This CDR3 contains 16 residues. With 3 bases clipped from V and 0 bases from J, the junction kept 5 bases outside the gene matches.

The CDR3 DNA reads as TGCGCCAGCAGCCTCGGCAGGGTCGGTAGCAATCAGCCCCAGCATTTT. Translated, it gives CASSLGRVGSNQPQHF. V gene TRBV4-1 combines with J gene TRBJ1-5, with D possibly being TRBD1 (5 bases). Per germline, CDR1 MGHRA and CDR2 YSYEKL. Trimming stripped 4 bases from V and 0 bases from J, with 13 bases between. The CDR3 covers 16 residues.

The CDR3 here is CASSVQGGNQPQHF. The CDR3 region has the DNA TGTGCCAGCAGTGTACAGGGGGGCAATCAGCCCCAGCATTTT. The gene calls are TRBV28 and TRBJ1-5; 8 bases are shared with TRBD1. In germline, CDR1 is MDHEN, CDR2 SYDVKM. CDR3 size: 14 residues. V was clipped by 5 bases and J by 2 bases; unmatched bases: 2.

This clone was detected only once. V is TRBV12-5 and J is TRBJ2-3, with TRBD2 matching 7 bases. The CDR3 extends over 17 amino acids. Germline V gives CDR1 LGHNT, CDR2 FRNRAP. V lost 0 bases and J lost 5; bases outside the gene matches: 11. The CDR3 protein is CASGLVMTSFLRDTQYF. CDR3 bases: TGTGCTAGTGGTTTGGTTATGACTAGCTTCTTGAGAGATACGCAGTATTTT.

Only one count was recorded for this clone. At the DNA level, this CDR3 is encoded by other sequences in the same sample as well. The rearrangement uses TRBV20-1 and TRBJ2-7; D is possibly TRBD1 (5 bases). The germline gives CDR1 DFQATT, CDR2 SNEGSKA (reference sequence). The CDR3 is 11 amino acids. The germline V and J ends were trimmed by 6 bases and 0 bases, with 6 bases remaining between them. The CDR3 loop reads CSARDSYEQYF. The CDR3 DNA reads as TGCAGTGCCAGGGACTCCTACGAGCAGTACTTC.

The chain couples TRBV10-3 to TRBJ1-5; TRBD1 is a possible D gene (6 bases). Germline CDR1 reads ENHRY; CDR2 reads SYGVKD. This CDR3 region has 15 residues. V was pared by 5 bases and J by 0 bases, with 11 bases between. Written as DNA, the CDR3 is TGTGCCATCAGTCCGACAGGAGATAGCAATCAGCCCCAGCATTTT. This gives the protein CAISPTGDSNQPQHF.

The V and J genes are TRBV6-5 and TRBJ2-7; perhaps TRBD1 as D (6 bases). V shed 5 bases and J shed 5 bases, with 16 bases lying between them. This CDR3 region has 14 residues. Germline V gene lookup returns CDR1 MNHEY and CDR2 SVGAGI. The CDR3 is CASSPRGGGDEQYF. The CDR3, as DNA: TGTGCCAGCAGTCCCAGGGGCGGAGGCGACGAGCAGTACTTC.

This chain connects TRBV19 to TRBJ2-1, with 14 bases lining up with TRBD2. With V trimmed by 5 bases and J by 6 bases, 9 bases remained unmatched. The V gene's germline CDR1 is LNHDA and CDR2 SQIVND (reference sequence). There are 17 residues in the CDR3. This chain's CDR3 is CASSSGLAGGSGNEQFF. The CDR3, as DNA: TGTGCCAGTAGTTCCGGACTAGCGGGAGGTAGTGGCAATGAGCAGTTCTTC.

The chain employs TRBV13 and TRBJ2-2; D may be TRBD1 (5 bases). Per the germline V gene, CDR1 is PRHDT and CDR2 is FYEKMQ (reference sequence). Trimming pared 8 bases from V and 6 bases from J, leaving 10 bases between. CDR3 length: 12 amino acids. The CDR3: CASPGAPGELFF. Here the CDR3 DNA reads TGTGCCAGCCCTGGGGCCCCCGGGGAGCTGTTTTTT.

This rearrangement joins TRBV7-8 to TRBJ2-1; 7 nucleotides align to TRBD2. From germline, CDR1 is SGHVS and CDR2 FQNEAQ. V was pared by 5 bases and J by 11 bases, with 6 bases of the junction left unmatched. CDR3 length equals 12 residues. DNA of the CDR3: TGTGCCAGCAGCCACCCGGGGACTAAGCAGTTCTTC. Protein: CASSHPGTKQFF.

CDR3 residues: CASSPSNNEQFF. CDR3 coding DNA: TGTGCCAGCAGCCCTAGTAACAATGAGCAGTTCTTC. This sequence joins TRBV13 and TRBJ2-1; D not certain. Trimming left V 5 bases short and J 5 bases short, with 7 bases between. The CDR3 length is 12 residues. Per the germline V gene, CDR1 is PRHDT and CDR2 is FYEKMQ (reference sequence).

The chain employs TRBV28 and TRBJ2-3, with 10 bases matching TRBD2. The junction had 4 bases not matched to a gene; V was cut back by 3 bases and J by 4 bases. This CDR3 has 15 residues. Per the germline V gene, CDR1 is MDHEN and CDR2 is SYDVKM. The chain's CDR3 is CASSLASGRSDTQYF. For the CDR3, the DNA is TGTGCCAGCAGTTTGGCTAGCGGGAGATCAGATACGCAGTATTTT. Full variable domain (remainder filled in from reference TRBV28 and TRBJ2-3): DVKVTQSSRYLVKRTGEKVFLECVQDMDHENMFWYRQDPGLGLRLIYFSYDVKMKEKGDIPEGYSVSREKKERFSLILESASTNQTSMYLCASSLASGRSDTQYFGPGTRLTVL.

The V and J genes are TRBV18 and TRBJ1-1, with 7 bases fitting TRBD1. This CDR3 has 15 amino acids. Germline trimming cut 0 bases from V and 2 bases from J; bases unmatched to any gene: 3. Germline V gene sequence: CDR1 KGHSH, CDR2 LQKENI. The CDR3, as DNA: TGTGCCAGCTCACCACCGCAGGGGGTAAACACTGAAGCTTTCTTT. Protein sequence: CASSPPQGVNTEAFF.

CDR3 DNA sequence: TGTGCCAGCAGCCCATCCCGTGGAGGGCGACTTTCAACTAATGAAAAACTGTTTTTT. It translates to CASSPSRGGRLSTNEKLFF. The chain couples TRBV7-6 to TRBJ1-4, with D unresolved. The CDR3 sequence is 19 residues long. Trimming left V 5 bases short and J 0 bases short, with 22 bases between. Per germline, CDR1 SGHVS and CDR2 FNYEAQ.

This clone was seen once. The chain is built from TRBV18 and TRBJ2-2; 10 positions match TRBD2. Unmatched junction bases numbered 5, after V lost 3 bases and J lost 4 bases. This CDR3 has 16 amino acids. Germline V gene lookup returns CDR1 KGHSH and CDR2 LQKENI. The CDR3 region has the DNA TGTGCCAGCTCACCTTCACTAGCGGGGTTCACCGGGGAGCTGTTTTTT. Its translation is CASSPSLAGFTGELFF.

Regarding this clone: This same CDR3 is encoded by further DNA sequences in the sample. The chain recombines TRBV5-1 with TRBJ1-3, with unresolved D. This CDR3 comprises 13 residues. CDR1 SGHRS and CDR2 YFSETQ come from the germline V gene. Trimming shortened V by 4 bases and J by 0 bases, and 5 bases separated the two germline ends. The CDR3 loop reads CASSRDSGNTIYF. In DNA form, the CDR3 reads TGCGCCAGCAGCCGAGACTCTGGAAACACCATATATTTT.

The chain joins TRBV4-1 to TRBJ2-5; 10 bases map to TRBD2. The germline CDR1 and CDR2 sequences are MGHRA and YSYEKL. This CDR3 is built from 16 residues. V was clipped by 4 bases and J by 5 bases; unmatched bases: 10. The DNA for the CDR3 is TGCGCCAGCAGCCGAATACTAGCGGGGCGAGGGGAGACCCAGTACTTC. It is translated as CASSRILAGRGETQYF.